This T cell receptor beta chain was recorded in a study of circulating and synovial CD4+ cells in juvenile arthritis. The data were produced by immunoSEQ multiplex PCR, yet TCRdb's version contains in-frame clones alone and is incomplete. The sample carries 39,000 or so clones, approximately 94% recorded once. CDR1 and CDR2 from the germline V gene are SGHTA and FQGNSA. The CDR3 is 14 amino acids. V lost 3 bases to trimming and J lost 7 bases; unmatched junction nucleotides: 8. The J gene is TRBJ1-2, the V gene TRBV7-2; 7 bases line up with TRBD1. The specimen sequenced was CD4+ T cells from blood. The TCR originated in a human donor with juvenile idiopathic arthritis. CDR3 in DNA: TGTGCCAGCAGCTTTTTAGAGGGGGCAGGTGGCTACACCTTC. Protein: CASSFLEGAGGYTF.